This TCR beta chain appears in the sequencing data of a study of blood T cell repertoires in COVID-19. About the research overall: Sources were T cells, B-cell-depleted T cells, or PBMCs; the material itself was cDNA or gDNA.

The study assigned cohorts using participant-reported clinical history. The germline CDR1 and CDR2 sequences are MNHEY and SMNVEV (reference sequence). This CDR3 contains 15 residues. V lost 6 bases, J lost 6 bases, and 18 bases lay in between. Authors' methods: Amplification with reference gene primers provided the estimates of nucleated cell counts. Assay used: immunoSEQ multiplex PCR; TCRdb lists only in-frame clones, some missing. V, J and clone size were drawn from that table, and D and trimming were deduced from the DNA. Here the sample spans around 200,000 clones, about 88% being singletons. V and J are TRBV27 and TRBJ2-1, with D possibly TRBD2 on 6 matching bases. This receptor was taken from a woman aged 18 to 35 who had recovered from COVID-19. Sequences were obtained from PBMCs or T cells enriched from blood (not recorded which). The CDR3 protein is CASSKLLALGNEQFF. The CDR3 region has the DNA TGTGCCAGCAGCAAACTCCTAGCGTTGGGCAATGAGCAGTTCTTC.